The present entry profiles one TCR beta chain with its context. Germline CDR1 is MNHEY and CDR2 is SMNVEV (reference sequence). Between the trimmed V and J ends, which lost 5 bases and 6 bases, there was a span of 14 bases. The length of the CDR3 is 13 residues. The data belong to a study of T cell responses to AZD1222 COVID-19 vaccine. The protocol was immunoSEQ multiplex PCR, while the TCRdb copy is restricted to in-frame clones and leaves out a portion. The data hold about 140,000 clones, with about 90% observed a single time. The input for sequencing was peripheral blood, taken on day 0 of AZD1222 vaccination. V is TRBV27 and J is TRBJ2-7; TRBD1 or TRBD2 may be the D gene (5 bases each). The TCR comes from an adult in good health. The CDR3 loop reads CASSHGAPGEQYF. The CDR3 DNA reads as TGTGCCAGCAGTCACGGGGCGCCCGGCGAGCAGTACTTC.